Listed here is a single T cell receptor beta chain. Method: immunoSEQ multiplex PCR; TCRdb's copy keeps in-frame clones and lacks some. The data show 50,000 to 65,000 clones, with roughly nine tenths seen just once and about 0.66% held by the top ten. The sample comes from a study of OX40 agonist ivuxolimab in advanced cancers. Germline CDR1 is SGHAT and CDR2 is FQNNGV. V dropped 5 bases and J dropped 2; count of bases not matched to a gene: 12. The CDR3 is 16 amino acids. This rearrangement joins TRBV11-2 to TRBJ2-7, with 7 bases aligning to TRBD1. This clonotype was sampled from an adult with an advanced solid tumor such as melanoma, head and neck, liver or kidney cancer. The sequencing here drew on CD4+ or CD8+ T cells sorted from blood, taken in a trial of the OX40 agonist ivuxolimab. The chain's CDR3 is CASSPGNPQGAYEQYF. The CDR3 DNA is TGTGCCAGCAGCCCGGGCAACCCCCAGGGGGCCTACGAGCAGTACTTC.